This TCR beta chain was captured in a study of cytomegalovirus exposure and HLA in healthy donors. PCR was performed using 60 Vbeta and 13 Jbeta primers. Produced via immunoSEQ multiplex PCR; TCRdb's table is partial and in-frame only. The sample has hundreds of thousands of clones, around 73% seen once; the top ten hold approximately 3.9%. Trimming left V 6 bases short and J 3 bases short, with 20 bases between. CDR3 length: 15 amino acids. CDR1 SQVTM and CDR2 ANQGSEA come from the germline V gene. The receptor comes from a male donor in good health and CMV-seronegative. V and J are TRBV29-1 and TRBJ1-2, with a weak D call TRBD1 (5 bases). The sample was PBMCs. DNA of the CDR3: TGCAGCGTAGGTCGGTCTGGGGCAAATGACTATGGCTACACCTTC. Amino acids: CSVGRSGANDYGYTF.